The 23 T cell receptor beta chains given below trace back to one sample, sequenced in a study of cytomegalovirus exposure and HLA in healthy donors. PCR employed 60 Vbeta and 13 Jbeta primers. Sequenced by immunoSEQ multiplex PCR; TCRdb stores in-frame clones only, minus some. This sample has around 100,000 clones, with 65% to 75% found just once. What was sequenced was PBMCs. The source of these receptors is a man younger than 45 in good health and CMV-seropositive.

The rearrangement uses TRBV28 and TRBJ2-3; possibly TRBD1 for D (5 bases). The CDR3 has 14 amino acids. With 10 bases removed from V and 2 bases from J, the gap between germline ends came to 16 bases. CDR1 is MDHEN, CDR2 SYDVKM, per germline. CDR3 sequence reads: CAIGPQDFTDTQYF. The DNA for the CDR3 is TGTGCCATCGGCCCACAGGATTTCACAGATACGCAGTATTTT.

This clone was recorded a few times. This chain joins TRBV19 and TRBJ2-5; 7 nucleotides line up with TRBD2. The length of the CDR3 is 14 residues. Germline V gene data show CDR1 as LNHDA and CDR2 as SQIVND (reference sequence). Losses at the gene ends were 8 bases for V and 6 bases for J; bases not matched to a gene: 12. The CDR3 protein is CASGRSGEGKTQYF. The CDR3 coding sequence is TGTGCCAGTGGAAGATCGGGGGAGGGAAAGACCCAGTACTTC.

The chain couples TRBV19 to TRBJ2-3; TRBD1 matches at 8 bases. The ends lost 5 bases at V and 4 bases at J; junction bases unmatched: 5. Germline loops: CDR1 LNHDA, CDR2 SQIVND (reference sequence). The CDR3 runs to 14 residues. CDR3 nucleotides: TGTGCCAGTAGTTCCGACAGGGGCGCAGATACGCAGTATTTT. Residues: CASSSDRGADTQYF.

This clone has just one count. The chain carries TRBV6-5 and TRBJ2-1; TRBD2 aligns across 14 bases. The germline gives CDR1 MNHEY, CDR2 SVGAGI. V was pared by 11 bases and J by 6 bases, with 6 bases of the junction left unmatched. The CDR3 is 14 amino acids. The CDR3: CAAGLAGGLNEQFF. The CDR3 nucleotides are TGTGCCGCCGGACTAGCGGGGGGCCTCAATGAGCAGTTCTTC.

This clone was counted only a few times. The chain recombines TRBV5-5 with TRBJ1-5; D perhaps matches TRBD1 (6 bases). The germline gives CDR1 SGHKS, CDR2 YYEKEE (reference sequence). This CDR3 is 16 amino acids long. V was pared by 3 bases and J by 0 bases, with 13 bases between. The CDR3 DNA sequence: TGTGCCAGCAGCTGGGGGACACCTTATAGCAATCAGCCCCAGCATTTT. Its translation: CASSWGTPYSNQPQHF.

The CDR3 nucleotides are TGTGCCAGCAGCTTGGATGGGACTAGTACACTCTACGAGCAGTACTTC. Translating it yields CASSLDGTSTLYEQYF. The chain couples TRBV5-6 to TRBJ2-7; TRBD2 matches 8 bases. Germline-derived CDR1 and CDR2 are SGHDT and YYEEEE. This CDR3 has 16 amino acids. Trimming at V came to 0 bases and at J to 3 bases, leaving 8 bases not matched to a gene.

The V gene is TRBV6-1, the J gene TRBJ2-5; 9 positions agree with TRBD1. The CDR3 is made up of 13 amino acids. Germline values: CDR1 MNHNS, CDR2 SASEGT. V dropped 9 bases and J dropped 4; count of bases not matched to a gene: 6. The CDR3 coding sequence is TGTGCCAGTATACAGGGGGCTGCAGAGACCCAGTACTTC. As protein: CASIQGAAETQYF.

The CDR3 is CASSFGTKNEKLFF. The CDR3 DNA sequence: TGTGCCAGCAGTTTCGGGACAAAAAATGAAAAACTGTTTTTT. The chain is built from TRBV28 and TRBJ1-4; D may be TRBD1 (6 bases). V was cut by 3 bases and J by 5 bases, with 10 bases left in between. Per the germline V gene, CDR1 is MDHEN and CDR2 is SYDVKM. This CDR3 region has 14 residues.

This clone has a handful of counts. The rearrangement uses TRBV6-1 and TRBJ1-1, with a possible D match to TRBD1 (5 bases). The CDR3 consists of 16 residues. Trimming left V 3 bases short and J 5 bases short, with 19 bases between. From germline, CDR1 is MNHNS and CDR2 SASEGT. In DNA, the CDR3 is TGTGCCAGCAGTGAGGGGAATGGGAGGGGTAGGACTGAAGCTTTCTTT. It codes for CASSEGNGRGRTEAFF.

The V call is TRBV16, the J call TRBJ2-1, with D maybe TRBD1 (7 bases). Germline CDR1 KGHSY, CDR2 FQNENV. The CDR3 is made up of 15 amino acids. Trimming pared 3 bases from V and 3 bases from J, leaving 12 bases between. The DNA of the CDR3 is TGTGCCAGCAGCCAGGAGGGGGCACGCTACAATGAGCAGTTCTTC. It encodes CASSQEGARYNEQFF. The whole variable domain, filled in from reference TRBV16 and TRBJ2-1, reads GEEVAQTPKHLVRGEGQKAKLYCAPIKGHSYVFWYQQVLKNEFKFLISFQNENVFDETGMPKERFSAKCLPNSPCSLEIQATKLEDSAVYFCASSQEGARYNEQFFGPGTRLTVL.

The chain uses TRBV27 and TRBJ2-1; TRBD2 matches at 8 bases. CDR3 length: 13 residues. With 6 bases clipped from V and 14 bases from J, the junction kept 12 bases outside the gene matches. The germline CDR1 and CDR2 sequences are MNHEY and SMNVEV (reference sequence). The CDR3 DNA is TGTGCCAGCAGGTACATTAGCGGGGCTAGAGAGTTCTTC. It codes for CASRYISGAREFF.

The chain carries TRBV28 and TRBJ1-1; D is perhaps TRBD1 (6 bases). The CDR3 is made up of 12 amino acids. Germline-derived CDR1 and CDR2 are MDHEN and SYDVKM. Trimming took 7 bases from V and 10 from J, leaving 16 bases between them. For the CDR3, the DNA is TGTGCCAGCATCTTAGGGGGGAGGGGAGCTTTCTTT. This codes for CASILGGRGAFF.

This rearrangement joins TRBV6-5 to TRBJ2-1; TRBD1 aligns across 8 bases. The CDR3 is made up of 13 amino acids. Germline V gene data show CDR1 as MNHEY and CDR2 as SVGAGI. V gave up 5 bases and J gave up 7 bases; unmatched junction bases: 4. CDR3 DNA sequence: TGTGCCAGCAGTAGGACAGGGAAGAATGAGCAGTTCTTC. Translating gives CASSRTGKNEQFF.

This sequence joins TRBV7-2 and TRBJ1-4, with a weak D call TRBD1 (6 bases). CDR3 length equals 15 residues. Germline V gene sequence: CDR1 SGHTA, CDR2 FQGNSA. Trimming removed 3 bases at V and 7 bases at J, with 15 bases between. CDR3 region: CASSFGQSFSEKLFF. Written as DNA, the CDR3 is TGTGCCAGCAGCTTCGGACAGTCCTTTAGTGAAAAACTGTTTTTT.

This clone was detected only a few times. V is TRBV7-9 and J is TRBJ2-7; 10 positions match TRBD2. Trimming removed 5 bases from V and 4 bases from J; junction bases left unmatched: 5. The CDR3 contains 14 residues. Germline values: CDR1 SEHNR, CDR2 FQNEAQ (reference sequence). CDR3 amino acids: CASSPLAGVYEQYF. CDR3 coding DNA: TGTGCCAGCAGCCCTCTAGCGGGGGTTTACGAGCAGTACTTC.

On this clone: Other DNA sequences from this sample encode an identical CDR3 as well. This rearrangement joins TRBV30 to TRBJ2-7, with a possible D match to TRBD2 (5 bases). Looked up from germline, CDR1 is GTSNPN and CDR2 is SVGIG (reference sequence). The CDR3 covers 15 residues. V dropped 3 bases and J dropped 0 bases, with 15 bases sitting between them. In DNA form, the CDR3 reads TGTGCCTGGAGCCCCCCGAGGAGCGGCTCCTACGAGCAGTACTTC. Its translation: CAWSPPRSGSYEQYF. Complete variable domain (other parts from reference TRBV30 and TRBJ2-7): SQTIHQWPATLVQPVGSPLSLECTVEGTSNPNLYWYRQAAGRGLQLLFYSVGIGQISSEVPQNLSASRPQDRQFILSSKKLLLSDSGFYLCAWSPPRSGSYEQYFGPGTRLTVT.

This chain connects TRBV6-1 to TRBJ1-1; no reliable D call. The germline CDR1 and CDR2 sequences are MNHNS and SASEGT. The CDR3 contains 13 residues. V lost 9 bases to trimming and J lost 1 base, with 12 bases between them. Here the CDR3 reads CASTVSGNTEAFF. The CDR3 coding sequence is TGTGCCAGTACAGTAAGTGGGAACACTGAAGCTTTCTTT.

V usage is TRBV5-1 and J usage is TRBJ2-4; tentatively, D is TRBD1 (6 bases). V dropped 0 bases and J dropped 1 base, with 8 bases sitting between them. CDR1 and CDR2 from the germline V gene are SGHRS and YFSETQ. This CDR3 contains 15 residues. This CDR3 reads CASSLARGAKNIQYF. CDR3 DNA: TGCGCCAGCAGCTTGGCAAGGGGGGCCAAAAACATTCAGTACTTC.

The gene calls are TRBV21-1 and TRBJ1-2; the table assigns TRBD1, which was not confirmed against the DNA. TRBV21-1 is labeled a pseudogene. The CDR3 has 16 residues. CDR3 in amino acids: CASSNSEDSPFYGYTF. The CDR3 DNA reads as TGTGCCAGCAGCAATAGTGAGGACAGCCCGTTCTATGGCTACACCTTC.

This clone was detected only once. The chain has TRBV4-3 and TRBJ1-6, with 7 bases that match TRBD1. V lost 1 base, J lost 8 bases, and 2 bases stayed unmatched. The V gene's germline CDR1 is LGHNA and CDR2 YSLEER. The CDR3 has 14 residues. CDR3: CASSQGQGYSPLHF. The CDR3 DNA follows: TGCGCCAGCAGCCAAGGACAGGGATATTCACCCCTCCACTTT.

This clone occurred a few times. Written as DNA, the CDR3 is TGTGCCAGCAGACCGGGACATGGAAACACTGAAGCTTTCTTT. Its protein product is CASRPGHGNTEAFF. This sequence joins TRBV6-6 and TRBJ1-1; D is perhaps TRBD1 (6 bases). The germline V and J ends were trimmed by 6 bases and 2 bases, with 13 bases remaining between them. CDR3 length: 14 amino acids. CDR1 MNHNY and CDR2 SVGAGI come from the germline V gene (reference sequence).

This chain links TRBV28 with TRBJ1-5; 7 positions match TRBD1. CDR3 size: 16 residues. Germline CDR1 MDHEN, CDR2 SYDVKM. After removal of 6 bases from V and 10 bases from J, the junction contained 18 bases not matched to a gene. DNA of the CDR3: TGTGCCAGCAGAAGAATAGGAGGGGGCGAGGATGATCCCCAGCATTTT. This gives the protein CASRRIGGGEDDPQHF. The entire variable domain, with the rest obtained from reference TRBV28 and TRBJ1-5, is as follows: DVKVTQSSRYLVKRTGEKVFLECVQDMDHENMFWYRQDPGLGLRLIYFSYDVKMKEKGDIPEGYSVSREKKERFSLILESASTNQTSMYLCASRRIGGGEDDPQHFGDGTRLSIL.

The CDR3 DNA follows: TGTGCCAGCAGTTTGTTCTCGGGGAACACTGAAGCTTTCTTT. Translated: CASSLFSGNTEAFF. The chain couples TRBV27 to TRBJ1-1; D remains unclear. This CDR3 spans 14 amino acids. Trimming took off 3 bases at V and 1 base at J, with 9 bases between the two ends. The germline CDR1 and CDR2 sequences are MNHEY and SMNVEV (reference sequence).